One sample yielded the 5 T cell receptor beta chains listed below, sequenced in a study of blood T cell repertoires in COVID-19 (TCRdb year 2020). The library was prepared using the immunoSEQ multiplex PCR assay. TCRdb stores this immuneACCESS table with in-frame sequences only. Part of the clones is absent; in the studies checked, under half of the shortfall reflects unresolved V genes, and no reason is known for the rest. The sample contains 50,000 to 65,000 clones, approximately 91% of them found a single time. Jointly, the top ten make up 7.3% of the sample. Sequences were obtained from peripheral blood. These receptors were obtained from a woman aged 55-69 years with active or convalescent COVID-19.

The chain joins TRBV19 to TRBJ1-3, with D hard to call. CDR1 is LNHDA, CDR2 SQIVND, per germline (reference sequence). Trimming took off 3 bases at V and 0 bases at J, with 12 bases between the two ends. The CDR3 is 16 residues long. The CDR3 DNA is TGTGCCAGTAGTATCTACAGCACGCGCTCTGGAAACACCATATATTTT. This gives the protein CASSIYSTRSGNTIYF. Together with reference TRBV19 and TRBJ1-3, the CDR3 gives the full variable domain: DGGITQSPKYLFRKEGQNVTLSCEQNLNHDAMYWYRQDPGQGLRLIYYSQIVNDFQKGDIAEGYSVSREKKESFPLTVTSAQKNPTAFYLCASSIYSTRSGNTIYFGEGSWLTVV.

The chain employs TRBV3-1 (or the pseudogene TRBV3-2) and TRBJ1-2, with a possible D match to TRBD1 (5 bases). V was trimmed by 2 bases and J by 8 bases, leaving 9 bases between them. CDR3 size: 12 residues. In germline, CDR1 is LGHDT, CDR2 YNNKEL (reference sequence). CDR3 residues: CASSQSDNGYTF. The CDR3 DNA follows: TGTGCCAGCAGCCAATCGGACAACGGCTACACCTTC.

V gene TRBV6-5 combines with J gene TRBJ2-7; possible D gene TRBD2, 6 bases. From germline, CDR1 is MNHEY and CDR2 SVGAGI. The CDR3 sequence is 14 residues long. V shed 6 bases and J shed 6 bases, with 18 bases lying between them. DNA for the CDR3: TGTGCCAGCAGGAACACGGTGGGGGAGGTCGAGCAGTACTTC. Translated: CASRNTVGEVEQYF.

The DNA for the CDR3 is TGTGCCAGTAGTATCTGGACAGATACAAATGAGCAGTTCTTC. This sequence encodes CASSIWTDTNEQFF. The chain links TRBV19 to TRBJ2-1; perhaps TRBD1 as D (6 bases). V lost 3 bases and J lost 7, with 13 bases in between. CDR1 LNHDA and CDR2 SQIVND come from the germline V gene (reference sequence). This CDR3 is 14 amino acids long.

This sequence joins TRBV24-1 and TRBJ2-3; 9 bases are shared with TRBD2. There are 15 residues in the CDR3. After removal of 1 base from V and 4 bases from J, the junction contained 2 bases not matched to a gene. Germline loops: CDR1 KGHDR, CDR2 SFDVKD. Here the CDR3 reads CATSDFSGSADTQYF. DNA for the CDR3: TGTGCCACCAGTGATTTTAGCGGGAGTGCAGATACGCAGTATTTT.